The 2 T cell receptor beta chains listed next were all sequenced from one sample in a study of tumor-infiltrating lymphocytes in primary liver carcinoma. TCR beta cDNA was prepared out of around 460 ng total RNA by means of a constant-region primer. Generation of the TCR beta libraries relied on three nested multiplex PCR rounds using slightly modified ARM-PCR. TRBV1-TRBV30 forward and Cbeta reverse primers drove the first two roughly 10-cycle rounds. A single record per CDR3 protein comes from TCRdb applying MiXCR to the multiplex PCR reads. The sample lists 300,000 to 350,000 distinct CDR3 sequences, about two thirds occurring once. Extraction also yielded germline DNA, while blood RNA was obtained from unsorted whole blood. Sequenced: peripheral blood. Receptors were obtained from a man aged 35 to 55 with primary liver carcinoma and hepatitis B virus infection.

A word on this clonotype: As the CDR3 is not closed by the conserved phenylalanine or tryptophan, this likely results from a read error. The V call is TRBV11-2, the J call TRBJ2-7; the D gene is possibly TRBD1 (5 bases). V was shortened by 3 bases and J by 4 bases, with 13 bases between the two germline ends. Germline CDR1 is SGHAT and CDR2 is FQNNGV. The CDR3 contains 14 residues. CDR3 in amino acids: CASSFRRTMYEQYS. The CDR3 region has the DNA TGTGCCAGCAGCTTTAGAAGGACAATGTACGAGCAGTACTCC.

This sequence joins TRBV11-1 and TRBJ2-1; a weak D match, TRBD1 (5 bases). The CDR3 extends over 15 amino acids. From germline, CDR1 is SGHAT and CDR2 FQDESV (reference sequence). This chain's CDR3 is CSGSLGSYDSNEQFF. The CDR3 DNA sequence: TGTTCCGGCAGCCTCGGATCTTACGACAGTAATGAGCAGTTCTTC.